These T cell receptor beta chains were read from a single sample in a study of T cell responses to AZD1222 COVID-19 vaccine. Generated by immunoSEQ multiplex PCR, the TCRdb table keeps only in-frame clones and is missing some. The sample lists around 130,000 clones; 88% were seen once. The specimen was peripheral blood, collected 28 days after the second AZD1222 dose. The receptors here all came from an adult who received the AZD1222 COVID-19 vaccine. Each CDR3 is given with its conserved first and last residue.

>TRBV6-1|TRBJ1-3
CASSESPRGYGNTIYF
>TRBV5-4|TRBJ1-1
CASSKQGLGTEAFF
>TRBV28|TRBJ1-5
CASSFFGGNQPQHF
>TRBV10-3|TRBJ2-7
CAISESSEQYF
>TRBV27|TRBJ2-7
CASSPQLGQRGAYEQYF
>TRBV27|TRBJ1-4
CASSPHKRTVEKLFF
>TRBV5-1|TRBJ2-1
CASSLGAGRNEQFF
>TRBV9|TRBJ1-4
CASSVDTATNEKLFF
>TRBV29-1|TRBJ2-1
CSVNSGYNEQFF
>TRBV4-1|TRBJ1-4
CASSQEQGNEKLFF
>TRBV6-5|TRBJ2-5
CASQTGSETQYF
>TRBV6-5|TRBJ2-1
CASSYSNLARGNEQFF
>TRBV7-8|TRBJ2-7
CASSLAPADTYEQYF
>TRBV28|TRBJ2-7
CASLDRGGYEQYF
>TRBV3-1/TRBV3-2|TRBJ1-1
CASSQPGRGTEAFF
>TRBV2|TRBJ1-5
CASTSQQEQPQHF
>TRBV3-1/TRBV3-2|TRBJ1-1
CASRGRTEAFF
>TRBV13|TRBJ2-2
CASKGDLNTGELFF
>TRBV6-5|TRBJ1-2
CASSYLGETYGYTF
>TRBV29-1|TRBJ1-2
CSVKSGGNYGYTF
>TRBV7-2|TRBJ1-5
CASSRLGYGGRQPQHF
>TRBV28|TRBJ1-1
CASSLWVRGTEAFF
>TRBV5-1|TRBJ2-3
CASSSGTSGNTDTQYF
>TRBV24-1|TRBJ2-1
CATSNHREVAGYPQFF
>TRBV4-3|TRBJ2-2
CASSSTVNGELFF
>TRBV5-4|TRBJ2-4
CASSWGGTAKNIQYF
>TRBV7-9|TRBJ2-5
CASRETGGFETQYF
>TRBV7-9|TRBJ2-7
CASSSIQGHEQYF
>TRBV29-1|TRBJ2-3
CSVELGEQYF
>TRBV18|TRBJ1-1
CASSPNTGAGDTEAFF
>TRBV6-2/TRBV6-3|TRBJ2-5
CASSYGLAGRETQYF
>TRBV5-4|TRBJ2-5
CASSWSGGLQETQYF
>TRBV6-5|TRBJ2-1
CASSYGRGSYNEQFF
>TRBV28|TRBJ1-4
CASTTVTNEKLFF
>TRBV5-1|TRBJ2-2
CASSLTGTYEGELFF
>TRBV5-6|TRBJ2-1
CASLSVGLNSFF
>TRBV18|TRBJ1-1
CASSQGVLNTEAFF
>TRBV19|TRBJ1-1
CASMARTPNTEAFF
>TRBV5-6|TRBJ1-1
CASRTSGRGNTEAFF
>TRBV24-1|TRBJ1-4
CATSDLVRGAKEKLFF
>TRBV6-1|TRBJ2-7
CASSESRGPYEQYF
>TRBV6-2/TRBV6-3|TRBJ2-1
CASSYFGGQWINEQFF
>TRBV7-2|TRBJ2-4
CASSLSGTAKNIQYF
>TRBV9|TRBJ2-5
CASSPSSWGQETQYF
>TRBV5-1|TRBJ2-3
CASSRITGAASTDTQYF
>TRBV28|TRBJ1-2
CASSELGGGYGYTF
>TRBV4-1|TRBJ2-1
CASSQRNSYNEQFF
>TRBV7-2|TRBJ1-1
CASSSWDFEEAFF